This T cell receptor beta chain was documented in a study of Tregs in tolerant kidney transplant recipients. Study-level findings and limits: Antigen-driven expansion was suggested because donor-specific Tregs expanded more than all Tregs in tolerant patients. Expanding Tregs on activated donor B cells appeared to best identify donor-specific TCRbeta clones.

This CDR3 contains 16 residues. CDR1 LGHNT and CDR2 FRNRAP come from the germline V gene. V lost 10 bases, J lost 4 bases, and 23 bases lay in between. Assay: immunoSEQ multiplex PCR; the TCRdb copy retains only in-frame clones and omits some. Of tens of thousands of clones in the sample, about 91% are singletons; the top ten hold 1.6%. As to this clone: Its matching antigen is unknown.

Related graft donors supplied nonmyeloablative bone marrow transplants, and mixed chimerism was transient. Thawed PBMCs were FACS-sorted into unstimulated CD4+CD25+CD127- regulatory T cells, CD4+CD25- non-regulatory cells, CD4 and CD8 cells. The clonotype originates from a human patient who received a combined kidney and bone marrow transplant. The graft donor may be the source of some T cells. V is TRBV12-5 and J is TRBJ1-5; D is uncertain. The sequences come from CD4+ T cells from blood (PBMCs), collected 24 months after the transplant. Written as DNA, the CDR3 is TGTGCTATTACTACGCAACGACGAGCGAGAAATCAGCCCCAGCATTTT. It codes for CAITTQRRARNQPQHF. Drawing the rest from reference TRBV12-5 and TRBJ1-5, the complete variable domain is DARVTQTPRHKVTEMGQEVTMRCQPILGHNTVFWYRQTMMQGLELLAYFRNRAPLDDSGMPKDRFSAEMPDATLATLKIQPSEPRDSAVYFCAITTQRRARNQPQHFGDGTRLSIL.